This entry features one TCR beta chain sequence. Generated by immunoSEQ multiplex PCR, the TCRdb table keeps only in-frame clones and is missing some. Of 390,000 or so clones detected, 85% to 90% appear once; the ten largest clones hold about 1%. The data were taken from a study of blood T cell repertoires in COVID-19. Study background: Samples taken during acute and convalescent COVID-19 were collected in the United States, Italy and Spain.

The CDR3 covers 15 residues. Germline assignment: CDR1 SSHAT and CDR2 FNYEAQ (reference sequence). V shed 5 bases and J 5 bases; nucleotides not matched to a gene: 6. Sequencing was done on a sample of PBMCs or T cells enriched from blood (not recorded which). This chain connects TRBV7-7 to TRBJ2-2, with 9 positions matching TRBD1. The clonotype was recovered from a man younger than 35 who had recovered from COVID-19. The CDR3 nucleotides read TGTGCCAGCAGCATGGGACAGGGAAGGACCGGGGAGCTGTTTTTT. Protein: CASSMGQGRTGELFF. The whole variable domain, remainder taken from reference TRBV7-7 and TRBJ2-2, is GAGVSQSPRYKVTKRGQDVTLRCDPISSHATLYWYQQALGQGPEFLTYFNYEAQPDKSGLPSDRFSAERPEGSISTLTIQRTEQRDSAMYRCASSMGQGRTGELFFGEGSRLTVL.